This is a list of T cell receptor beta chains from one sample in a study of T cell changes during pregnancy in multiple sclerosis. Profiling relied on immunoSEQ multiplex PCR, and the TCRdb table lists in-frame clones only, not all of them. This sample yields about 28,000 clones, of which about 91% are seen a single time; 4.8% belongs to the top ten. The input for sequencing was peripheral blood, taken in the first trimester of pregnancy. Receptors were obtained from a female donor in good health, enrolled as a control in a pregnancy study. The CDR3 runs from the conserved cysteine through the conserved F or W. D genes are given only for firm matches. Some rows mark clone size as missing; the rest say once, few, many or name a class of expanded clone.

TRBJ2-1,.,.,TRBV14,13,TGTGCCAGCAGCCAACGATTACTCTATGAGCAGTTCTTC,CASSQRLLYEQFF
TRBJ1-4,TRBD1,.,TRBV7-2,15,TGTGCCAGCAGCGCTGGGACAGGGGGCTATGAAAAACTGTTTTTT,CASSAGTGGYEKLFF
TRBJ1-1,.,.,TRBV28,11,TGTGCCAGCAGTTTAACTGATTCGGCTTTCTTT,CASSLTDSAFF
TRBJ2-1,TRBD1,.,TRBV18,18,TGTGCCAGCTCACTCACCGGGACAGGGTCAGGAGCGTACAATGAGCAGTTCTTC,CASSLTGTGSGAYNEQFF
TRBJ2-7,.,.,TRBV7-2,13,TGTGCCAGCAGCCCACGGGGGTCCTACGAGCAGTACTTC,CASSPRGSYEQYF
TRBJ2-2,TRBD1,.,TRBV6-5,15,TGTGCCAGCAGTTACAGGGACAGGGATTTCGGGGAGCTGTTTTTT,CASSYRDRDFGELFF
TRBJ1-2,TRBD1,.,TRBV30,12,TGTGCCTGGATCGGGACAGGAGAAGGCTACACCTTC,CAWIGTGEGYTF
TRBJ2-7,.,.,TRBV5-5,11,TGTGCCAGCAGCTTTCTCTACGAGCAGTACTTC,CASSFLYEQYF
TRBJ1-2,.,.,TRBV7-2,13,TGTGCCAGCAGCTTAGCCTCCTCCGGTGGCTACACCTTC,CASSLASSGGYTF
TRBJ1-1,.,.,TRBV11-2,13,TGTGCCAGCAGCTTATTCAGGGACACTGAAGCTTTCTTT,CASSLFRDTEAFF
TRBJ1-1,.,.,TRBV9,13,TGTGCCAGCAGCGTAGGTCCAGAAACTGAAGCTTTCTTT,CASSVGPETEAFF
TRBJ2-2,TRBD2,.,TRBV7-6,17,TGTGCCAGCAGCCCGAGACAGACTAGCGGGAACACCGGGGAGCTGTTTTTT,CASSPRQTSGNTGELFF
TRBJ1-2,TRBD1,.,TRBV7-9,13,TGTGCCAGCAGCCCAGGACAGGGAGGTGGCTACACCTTC,CASSPGQGGGYTF
TRBJ2-5,TRBD2,.,TRBV13,15,TGTGCCAGCAGCCGGGGAGCGGGGGGCCTTGAGACCCAGTACTTC,CASSRGAGGLETQYF
TRBJ1-2,.,.,TRBV2,13,TGTGCCAGCAGCGCGGACTCCACTTATGGCTACACCTTC,CASSADSTYGYTF
TRBJ2-7,TRBD1,few,TRBV5-1,15,TGCGCCAGCAGTCCGACAGGGACGGGCTCCTACGAGCAGTACTTC,CASSPTGTGSYEQYF
TRBJ1-6,.,.,TRBV11-3,18,TGTGCCAGCAGCTTAGCCTCGGGATGGCGTGTTGATAATTCACCCCTCCACTTT,CASSLASGWRVDNSPLHF
TRBJ2-7,TRBD1,.,TRBV18,14,TGTGCCAGCTCACCCGACGACAGGGGTTACGAGCAGTACTTC,CASSPDDRGYEQYF
TRBJ1-5,.,few,TRBV21-1,15,TGTGCCAGCAGCAAAACAAGGGGGGGCTTTCGGCCCCAGCATTTT,CASSKTRGGFRPQHF
TRBJ2-1,TRBD2,.,TRBV6-4,17,TGTGCCAGCAGTGACTCGTTTGGGTCTAGCGGAAACAATGAGCAGTTCTTC,CASSDSFGSSGNNEQFF
TRBJ2-5,TRBD1,.,TRBV18,15,TGTGCCAGCTCACAGGAGACAGGGGATATTCAGACCCAGTACTTC,CASSQETGDIQTQYF
TRBJ1-5,.,once,TRBV25-1,14,TGTGCCAGCAGTGAAACAGGGTTTAATCAGCCCCAGCATTTT,CASSETGFNQPQHF
TRBJ2-1,.,few,TRBV29-1,13,TGCAGCGTTTACGGGCTAGCGAGCAATGAGCAGTTCTTC,CSVYGLASNEQFF
TRBJ2-5,TRBD2,.,TRBV23-1,17,TGCGCCAGCAGTCAACCGGGACTAGCGGGAGTTCTAGAGACCCAGTACTTC,CASSQPGLAGVLETQYF
TRBJ1-2,.,.,TRBV10-2,14,TGCGCCAGCAGTGAGTCTGGGGGGGAGGATGGCTACACCTTC,CASSESGGEDGYTF
TRBJ1-1,TRBD1,.,TRBV18,15,TGTGCCAGCTCACCACCGACAGGGATGAACACTGAAGCTTTCTTT,CASSPPTGMNTEAFF
TRBJ1-5,.,.,TRBV6-1,15,TGTGCCAGCAGTGGGGCAGGGTTGGGGAATCAGCCCCAGCATTTT,CASSGAGLGNQPQHF
TRBJ2-3,TRBD2,.,TRBV29-1,17,TGCACCATAGGGGGGACTAGCGGGAATCCTAGCACAGATACGCAGTATTTT,CTIGGTSGNPSTDTQYF
TRBJ1-1,.,.,TRBV18,13,TGTGCCAGCTCTACGGACAGGAACACTGAAGCTTTCTTT,CASSTDRNTEAFF
TRBJ1-1,.,.,TRBV14,15,TGTGCCAGCAGCCAAGATCAGGGGAGGAACACTGAAGCTTTCTTT,CASSQDQGRNTEAFF
TRBJ1-1,.,once,TRBV5-1,14,TGCGCCAGCAGCTTGGGGCAGGGCGCCGCTGAAGCTTTCTTT,CASSLGQGAAEAFF
TRBJ2-7,TRBD1,once,TRBV10-3,15,TGTGCCATCAGTGCGGGACAGGGGAACTCCTACGAGCAGTACTTC,CAISAGQGNSYEQYF
TRBJ2-3,.,once,TRBV29-1,14,TGCAGCGCCGGACTCGGTCAAGTAGGAGATACGCAGTATTTT,CSAGLGQVGDTQYF
TRBJ1-2,TRBD1,.,TRBV4-1,15,TGCGCCAGCAGCCTACTACCACAGGGGGCTGGGGGCTACACCTTC,CASSLLPQGAGGYTF
TRBJ2-1,TRBD2,.,TRBV6-5,15,TGTGCCACATCTCGGACTAGCGGGAGTCAGGATGAGCAGTTCTTC,CATSRTSGSQDEQFF
TRBJ2-2,.,.,TRBV7-8,17,TGTGCCAGCAGCTTAGTATCGGCAGGGGTTAGCACCGGGGAGCTGTTTTTT,CASSLVSAGVSTGELFF
TRBJ2-3,.,few,TRBV7-9,15,TGTGCCAGCAGCCGAACAACAACCACAGGGGATACGCAGTATTTT,CASSRTTTTGDTQYF
TRBJ1-2,TRBD1,.,TRBV27,15,TGTGCCAGCAGCCTCGCCGGGACAGGGTACTATGGCTACACCTTC,CASSLAGTGYYGYTF
TRBJ2-1,.,.,TRBV5-6,16,TGTGCCAGCAGCTACCAGACAGGCGTCTCCTACAATGAGCAGTTCTTC,CASSYQTGVSYNEQFF
TRBJ2-1,.,.,TRBV7-2,11,TGTGCCAGCAGCTTCTCCAATGAGCAGTTCTTC,CASSFSNEQFF
TRBJ1-2,.,.,TRBV25-1,14,TGTGCCAGCAGTGAGCCGACTCATCAGGGTGGCTACACCTTC,CASSEPTHQGGYTF
TRBJ2-3,.,.,TRBV18,16,TGTGCCAGCTCACCAACCGGAACAGGGTACACAGATACGCAGTATTTT,CASSPTGTGYTDTQYF
TRBJ1-5,.,.,TRBV4-1,15,TGCGCCAGCAGCCCTAGTCAGGGTGTATCGTCGCCCCAGCATTTT,CASSPSQGVSSPQHF
TRBJ1-5,.,.,TRBV4-1,14,TGCGCCAGCAGCCAAGACAGGGTAGGTCAGCCCCAGCATTTT,CASSQDRVGQPQHF
TRBJ1-5,TRBD1,.,TRBV5-1,15,TGCGCCAGCAAGCAGGGGGACAGGCCTAATCAGCCCCAGCATTTT,CASKQGDRPNQPQHF
TRBJ2-5,TRBD2,.,TRBV11-3,14,TGTGCCAGCAGTCGTAGCGGGAGTGGAGAGACCCAGTACTTC,CASSRSGSGETQYF
TRBJ2-1,.,.,TRBV19,12,TGTGCCAGTGGGGAGGGGGACAATGAGCAGTTCTTC,CASGEGDNEQFF
TRBJ2-5,TRBD1,.,TRBV2,15,TGTGCCAGCAGTGAACGGACAGGGGGCGGAAAGACCCAGTACTTC,CASSERTGGGKTQYF
TRBJ1-2,.,.,TRBV30,12,TGTGCCTGGGAGAATATCAACTATGGCTACACCTTC,CAWENINYGYTF
TRBJ2-5,TRBD2,.,TRBV5-1,15,TGCGCCAGCAGCCAGCGGGGGGCCAACTTAGAGACCCAGTACTTC,CASSQRGANLETQYF
TRBJ2-7,.,.,TRBV20-1,11,TGCAGTGCTAGAGTAAGGACAGAGCAGTACTTC,CSARVRTEQYF
TRBJ2-1,TRBD2,.,TRBV30,16,TGTGCCTGGAGTTGGGTAGCGGGTATTCCCTACAATGAGCAGTTCTTC,CAWSWVAGIPYNEQFF
TRBJ1-5,TRBD1,.,TRBV30,15,TGTGCCTGGAGTGTACGGGGACAGGGGAAACAGCCCCAGCATTTT,CAWSVRGQGKQPQHF